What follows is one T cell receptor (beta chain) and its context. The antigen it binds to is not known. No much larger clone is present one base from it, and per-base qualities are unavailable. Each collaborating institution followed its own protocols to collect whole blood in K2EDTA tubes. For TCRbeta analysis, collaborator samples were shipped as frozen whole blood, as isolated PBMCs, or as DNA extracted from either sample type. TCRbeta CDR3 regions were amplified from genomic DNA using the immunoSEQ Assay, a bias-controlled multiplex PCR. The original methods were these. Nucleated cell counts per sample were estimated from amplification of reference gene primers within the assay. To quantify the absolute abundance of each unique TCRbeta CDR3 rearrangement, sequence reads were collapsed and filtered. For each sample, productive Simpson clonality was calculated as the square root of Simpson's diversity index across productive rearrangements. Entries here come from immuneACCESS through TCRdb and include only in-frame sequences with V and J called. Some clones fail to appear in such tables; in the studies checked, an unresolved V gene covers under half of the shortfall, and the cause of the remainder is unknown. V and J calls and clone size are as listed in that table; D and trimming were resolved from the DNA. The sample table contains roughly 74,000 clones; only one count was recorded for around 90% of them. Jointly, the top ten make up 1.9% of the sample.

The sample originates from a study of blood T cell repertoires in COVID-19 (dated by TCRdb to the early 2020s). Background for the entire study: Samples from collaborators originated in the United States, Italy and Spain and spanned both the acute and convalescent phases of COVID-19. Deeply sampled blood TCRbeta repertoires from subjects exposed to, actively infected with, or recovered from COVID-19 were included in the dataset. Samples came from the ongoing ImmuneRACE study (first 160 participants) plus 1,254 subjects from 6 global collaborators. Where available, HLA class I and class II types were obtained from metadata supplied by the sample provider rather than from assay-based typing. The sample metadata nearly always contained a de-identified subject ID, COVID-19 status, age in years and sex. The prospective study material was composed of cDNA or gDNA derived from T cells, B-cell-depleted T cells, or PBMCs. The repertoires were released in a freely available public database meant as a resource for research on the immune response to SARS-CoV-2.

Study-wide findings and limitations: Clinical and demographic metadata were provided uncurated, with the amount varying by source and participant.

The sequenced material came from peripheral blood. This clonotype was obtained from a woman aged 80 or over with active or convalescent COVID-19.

The DNA sequence is TGTGCCTGGAGCGCCGTGGGGGGTGAGTCACCCCTCCACTTT. This sequence encodes CAWSAVGGESPLHF. The V gene is TRBV30 and the J gene is TRBJ1-6; the best D guess is TRBD1, with 5 bases matching. Taken from the germline V gene (reference sequence), the CDR1 and CDR2 loops are GTSNPN and SVGIG. The CDR3 runs 14 residues from the cysteine to the phenylalanine. CDR3 DNA is the only sequence kept; it has 42 bases, read in frame from the first base. V is cut by 3 bases and J by 10 bases, and the space between the germline ends is 16 bases.